This TCR beta chain was retrieved from a study of T and B cells in COVID-19 patients. Study observations and caveats: Patients with COVID-19 reportedly showed strongly skewed T cell receptor beta variable and joining gene usage.

TRB rearrangements were amplified by multiplex PCR with BIOMED2 TRB-A/B primers. TCRdb passed the multiplex PCR reads through MiXCR, listing each CDR3 protein once. The table has over 7,000 distinct CDR3 sequences, roughly a quarter seen once; the top ten hold roughly 6.1%. V shed 3 bases and J shed 6 bases, with 9 bases lying between them. This CDR3 is 13 amino acids long. The germline gives CDR1 SEHNR, CDR2 FQNEAQ (reference sequence). TRB was amplified from approximately 250-500 ng of blood genomic DNA. About this clonotype: What it binds is not known.

J is TRBJ2-1 and V is TRBV7-9, with a possible D match to TRBD1 (5 bases). Source material: blood. The receptor was derived from a human donor who had recovered from COVID-19. Written as DNA, the CDR3 is TGTGCCAGCAGCTTTCAGGGATTCAATGAGCAGTTCTTC. The encoded protein is CASSFQGFNEQFF.